The rows below give T cell receptor beta chains drawn from one sample of a study of blood T cell repertoires in COVID-19. Using immunoSEQ multiplex PCR, the repertoire was profiled, and TCRdb retains in-frame clones only, with some absent. The sample lists about 230,000 clones; around 81% were seen once. The sample taken for sequencing was peripheral blood. Source of these receptors: a woman older than 75 with COVID-19, enrolled during active disease. The conserved cysteine and the conserved F or W are not part of the CDR3 here. The order of the fields is V gene, clone size, J gene, CDR3 protein. Some rows mark clone size as missing; the rest say once, few, many or name a class of expanded clone.

V gene: TRBV30; clone size: .; J gene: TRBJ1-2; CDR3 protein: AWRRPTSDYGYT
V gene: TRBV3-1/TRBV3-2; clone size: .; J gene: TRBJ2-1; CDR3 protein: ASSQDTASGRTLSSYNEQF
V gene: TRBV7-3; clone size: .; J gene: TRBJ2-1; CDR3 protein: ASSSVGTGYNEQF
V gene: TRBV27; clone size: .; J gene: TRBJ2-5; CDR3 protein: ASSLNGEGKTQY
V gene: TRBV30; clone size: .; J gene: TRBJ2-7; CDR3 protein: AWTPPGFSYEQY
V gene: TRBV27; clone size: .; J gene: TRBJ2-7; CDR3 protein: ASSLRHGYEQY
V gene: TRBV27; clone size: .; J gene: TRBJ1-2; CDR3 protein: ASSTTTGTNYGYT
V gene: TRBV20-1; clone size: .; J gene: TRBJ2-1; CDR3 protein: SASIRTRIINEQF
V gene: TRBV11-2; clone size: once; J gene: TRBJ1-1; CDR3 protein: ASSSPRGRATEAF
V gene: TRBV9; clone size: .; J gene: TRBJ1-6; CDR3 protein: ASSVSTGRHNSPLH
V gene: TRBV5-8; clone size: .; J gene: TRBJ1-5; CDR3 protein: ASSLYQGARQPQH
V gene: TRBV5-1; clone size: .; J gene: TRBJ1-1; CDR3 protein: ASSLENVATEAF
V gene: TRBV6-5; clone size: once; J gene: TRBJ1-1; CDR3 protein: ASSLQGLNTEAF
V gene: TRBV19; clone size: few; J gene: TRBJ1-2; CDR3 protein: ASTRDRASLMGYT
V gene: TRBV6-5; clone size: .; J gene: TRBJ1-6; CDR3 protein: ASSYRPAASSPLH
V gene: TRBV7-2; clone size: .; J gene: TRBJ1-5; CDR3 protein: ASSSMAVLQPQH
V gene: TRBV14; clone size: .; J gene: TRBJ2-7; CDR3 protein: ASSRRTGNPYEQY
V gene: TRBV6-5; clone size: .; J gene: TRBJ1-1; CDR3 protein: ASGSQGARTEAF
V gene: TRBV3-1/TRBV3-2; clone size: .; J gene: TRBJ2-5; CDR3 protein: ASSLSGGSETQY
V gene: TRBV6-4; clone size: .; J gene: TRBJ2-3; CDR3 protein: ASSQGLAAPSTDTQY